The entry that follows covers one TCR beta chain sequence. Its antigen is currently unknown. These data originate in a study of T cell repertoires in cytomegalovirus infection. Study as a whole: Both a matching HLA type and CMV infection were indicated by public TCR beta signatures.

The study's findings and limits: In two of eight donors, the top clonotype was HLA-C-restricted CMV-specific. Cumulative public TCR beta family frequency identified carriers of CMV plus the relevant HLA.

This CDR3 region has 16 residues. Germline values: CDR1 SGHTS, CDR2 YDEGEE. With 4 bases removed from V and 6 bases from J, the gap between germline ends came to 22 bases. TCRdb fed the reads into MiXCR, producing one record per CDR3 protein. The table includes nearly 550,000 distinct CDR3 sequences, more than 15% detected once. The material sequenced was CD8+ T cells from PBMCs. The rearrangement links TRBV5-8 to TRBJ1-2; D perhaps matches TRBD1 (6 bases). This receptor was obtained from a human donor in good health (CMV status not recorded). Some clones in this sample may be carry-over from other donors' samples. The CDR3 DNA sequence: TGTGCCAGCAGCCCACCCCGGGGGGCAGGTCCTCATGGCTACACCTTC. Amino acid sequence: CASSPPRGAGPHGYTF.